Given below is one T cell receptor beta chain in context. There is no known antigen for this receptor. One end of the junction is discordant with germline, which a read error may explain. This record belongs to a study of tumor-infiltrating lymphocytes in primary liver carcinoma (dated by TCRdb to the late 2010s). Notes on the research overall: Of the five patients (three men and two women, aged 30 to 69 years), four had hepatocellular carcinoma and one had combined HCC and intrahepatic cholangiocarcinoma. The study combined TCRbeta repertoire sequencing, expression microarrays and whole-exome sequencing across five regions of each liver tumor, with adjacent normal tissue and blood. The five patients had tumors staged T1-T3 N0M0, with maximum diameters ranging from roughly 4 to 10 cm. Technical replicate repertoires showed high reproducibility, with mean shared-clone rates about 0.88 and correlation coefficients above 0.95. Roughly 3.5 to 7.5 million productive TCRbeta reads were obtained per sample, and no significant difference in read depth was found between tissue types. A total of 35 specimens from 5 patients, comprising about 25 tumor regions, 5 adjacent noncancerous liver tissues and 5 peripheral blood samples, were covered by TCRbeta repertoire sequencing.

Without any cell sorting, total RNA and DNA were co-extracted from about 21-30 mg of bulk tissue using the AllPrep DNA/RNA mini kit. Surgical resection was performed in China between 2015 and early 2016 on five or six patients with histopathologically diagnosed primary liver carcinoma. Patients had chronic HBV infection and were treatment-naive at sampling. Fresh tumor and adjacent tissue pieces were bisected, with one half stored in RNAlater at -80 degrees C and the other half sent for histology. The CDR3 covers 13 residues, taking in both the cysteine and the phenylalanine. Only CDR3 DNA remains: 39 bases, in frame from the first base. Per the germline V gene, SQVTM is the CDR1 and ANQGSEA is the CDR2. Overall study outcomes, separate from this receptor: Repertoire overlap was higher between tumor regions (mean about 35%) than tumor-adjacent (roughly 17%) or tumor-blood (approximately 14%) pairs, consistent with antigen-driven expansion. The study included only a handful of patients, and the authors note findings should be validated in a larger study. Because only the TCR beta chain was sequenced and unpaired alpha chains were not captured, true repertoire diversity is likely underestimated. Compared with blood, tumors had a significantly larger share of the repertoire taken up by the top 250 clones (p = 0.039). Bulk unsorted samples precluded comparing CD4+ and CD8+ T cell repertoires.

A constant-region primer and ProtoScript II reverse transcriptase were used to reverse-transcribe TCRbeta-specific cDNA from approximately 500 ng total RNA. TCRbeta libraries were built with three nested multiplex PCR rounds, a slightly modified ARM-PCR procedure. The first two PCR rounds used multiplex TRBV1-TRBV30 forward primers with a Cbeta reverse primer, each for around 10 cycles. A final 25-cycle PCR with Deep VentR polymerase added sample barcodes and Illumina adapters. Before sequencing, amplicons of 200-500 bp were gel-purified using a QIAquick gel extraction kit. An Illumina HiSeq 2500 was used to sequence the TCRbeta amplicons with 250-bp paired-end reads. As for the original processing: Quality trimming of reads was performed with Trimmomatic v0.33, and paired reads were merged with FLASH v1.2.11 so that full CDR3 sequences could be recovered. MiGEC v1.2.1b assigned V, D and J germline segments to the rearranged TCRbeta sequences. Clonotype statistics and Shannon-Wiener diversity indices were calculated with VDJtools v1.0.0. Except for diversity analysis, only the 250 most abundant clonotypes of each sample were used in subsequent analyses to reduce sampling bias. TCRdb trimmed public reads at Q25 via fastp, called clones via MiXCR and kept in-frame beta chains. All rows with the same CDR3 protein become a single entry with the most common DNA and genes. The V and J calls here are based on TCRdb, not the publication. This sample gives about 120,000 distinct CDR3 sequences in total; approximately 71% of them show up just once. The top ten hold about 8% of the sample.

The rearrangement joined TRBV29-1 to TRBJ1-1; TRBD1 is perhaps the D gene, given 6 matching bases. This sequence was found in a woman in her fifties or sixties with primary liver carcinoma and hepatitis B virus infection. Sequenced material: tumor-adjacent normal liver tissue. The DNA sequence follows: TGCAGTGCCAGGACAGAAACGAACACTGAAGTTTTCTTT. This encodes CSARTETNTEVFF.